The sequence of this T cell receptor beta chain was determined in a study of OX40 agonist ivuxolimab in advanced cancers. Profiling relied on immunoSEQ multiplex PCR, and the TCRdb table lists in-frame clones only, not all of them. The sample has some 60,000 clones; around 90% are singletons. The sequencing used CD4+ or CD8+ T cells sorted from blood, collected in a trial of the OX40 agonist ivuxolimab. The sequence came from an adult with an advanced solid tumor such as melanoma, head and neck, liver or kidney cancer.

CDR3 loop: CASSQDLRENTEAFF. The CDR3 region has the DNA TGCGCCAGCAGCCAAGATTTGCGGGAGAACACTGAAGCTTTCTTT. This chain connects TRBV4-1 to TRBJ1-1; no definite D call. Germline V gene sequence: CDR1 MGHRA, CDR2 YSYEKL. This CDR3 has 15 amino acids. V was trimmed by 0 bases and J by 1 base, leaving 9 bases between them.